This T cell receptor beta chain appears in the sequencing data of a study of cytomegalovirus exposure and HLA in healthy donors. Study overall: From 170 million or so T cells, an earlier analysis saw under 140 million unique TCR beta sequences. Study results and limitations: In an earlier analysis, most TCR beta V segments were productive about 90% or about 30% of the time.

The study ran its PCR with 60 Vbeta and 13 Jbeta primers. Data came from immunoSEQ multiplex PCR; TCRdb stores just in-frame clones and leaves some out. The sample contains some 180,000 clones, more than 60% of which appear only once. This CDR3 comprises 15 residues. V lost 0 bases to trimming and J lost 5 bases, with 15 bases between them. The germline gives CDR1 SGHNT, CDR2 YYREEE (reference sequence). For this clone: As yet, its antigen is unknown.

The origin of this receptor is a man aged 18 to 29 in good health and CMV-seronegative. Sample: PBMCs. The J gene is TRBJ2-7, the V gene TRBV5-4; a possible D gene is TRBD2 (5 bases). The CDR3, as DNA: TGTGCCAGCAGCTTGGGGGGTGTAGCGAGCGACGAGCAGTACTTC. Its protein product is CASSLGGVASDEQYF.